What follows is one T cell receptor (beta chain) and its context. The data were obtained in a study of blood T cell repertoires in COVID-19. Study at large: COVID-19 samples collected from the United States, Italy and Spain covered acute and convalescent phases.

V gave up 5 bases and J gave up 7 bases; unmatched junction bases: 4. The length of the CDR3 is 12 residues. The V gene's germline CDR1 is LNHDA and CDR2 SQIVND (reference sequence). Data came from immunoSEQ multiplex PCR; TCRdb stores just in-frame clones and leaves some out. The sample holds approximately 280,000 clones, around 90% seen once. Sample: peripheral blood. This sequence joins TRBV19 and TRBJ2-7, with 8 bases fitting TRBD2. This TCR came from a man aged 50-60 years with acute or convalescent COVID-19. This CDR3 is CASSLSSGEQYF. In DNA, the CDR3 is TGTGCCAGTAGTCTCTCTAGCGGGGAGCAGTACTTC.